This entry concerns a single T cell receptor beta chain. Every PCR received spiked-in synthetic TCR analog templates. The protocol was immunoSEQ multiplex PCR, while the TCRdb copy is restricted to in-frame clones and leaves out a portion. The sample holds approximately 52,000 clones, 85% to 90% seen once. As for time point: pretreatment peripheral blood. This entry is derived from a study of PD-L1 blockade in urothelial cancer. Study at large: The analyses of blood took place 3 weeks (second dose) and 6 weeks after treatment start. Blood samples had a median of approximately 150,000 T cells.

The CDR3 is 19 residues long. Germline trimming cut 3 bases from V and 2 bases from J; bases unmatched to any gene: 12. Germline V gives CDR1 MNHNS, CDR2 SASEGT. The sequence came from a man between 65 and 85 years old with urothelial cancer. The gene calls are TRBV6-1 and TRBJ2-1, with 11 bases aligning to TRBD2. Material: PBMCs, obtained around atezolizumab (anti-PD-L1) treatment. The CDR3 spells CASSDALSGRGGTYNEQFF. Here the CDR3 DNA reads TGTGCCAGCAGTGATGCCCTTAGCGGGAGGGGCGGGACCTACAATGAGCAGTTCTTC.